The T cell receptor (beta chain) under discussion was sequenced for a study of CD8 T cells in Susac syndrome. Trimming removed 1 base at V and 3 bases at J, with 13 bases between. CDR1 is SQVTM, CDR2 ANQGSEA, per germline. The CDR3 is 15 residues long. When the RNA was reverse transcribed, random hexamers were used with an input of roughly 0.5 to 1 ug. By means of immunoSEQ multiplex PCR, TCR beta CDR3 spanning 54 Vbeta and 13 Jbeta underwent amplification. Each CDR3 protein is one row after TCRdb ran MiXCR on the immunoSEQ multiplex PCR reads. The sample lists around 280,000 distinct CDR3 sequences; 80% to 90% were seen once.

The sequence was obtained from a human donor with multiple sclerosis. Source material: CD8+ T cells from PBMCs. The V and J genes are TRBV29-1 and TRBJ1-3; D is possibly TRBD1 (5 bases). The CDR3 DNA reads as TGCAGCGTTGAAGTGGGCGGCAGGGTTGGAAACACCATATATTTT. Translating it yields CSVEVGGRVGNTIYF. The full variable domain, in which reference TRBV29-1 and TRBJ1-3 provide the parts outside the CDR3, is SAVISQKPSRDICQRGTSLTIQCQVDSQVTMMFWYRQQPGQSLTLIATANQGSEATYESGFVIDKFPISRPNLTFSTLTVSNMSPEDSSIYLCSVEVGGRVGNTIYFGEGSWLTVV.